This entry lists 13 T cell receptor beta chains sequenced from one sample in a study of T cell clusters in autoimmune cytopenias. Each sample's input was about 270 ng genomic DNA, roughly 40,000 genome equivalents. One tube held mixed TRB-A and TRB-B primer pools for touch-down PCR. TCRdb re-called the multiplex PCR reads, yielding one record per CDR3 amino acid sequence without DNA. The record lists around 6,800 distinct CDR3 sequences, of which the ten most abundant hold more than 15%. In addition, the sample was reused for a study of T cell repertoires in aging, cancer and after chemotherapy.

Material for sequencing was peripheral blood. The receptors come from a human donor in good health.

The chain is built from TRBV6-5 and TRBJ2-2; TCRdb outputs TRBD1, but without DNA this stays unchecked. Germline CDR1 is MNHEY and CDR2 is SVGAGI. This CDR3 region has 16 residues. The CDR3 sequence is CASSRQGTSIRGELFF.

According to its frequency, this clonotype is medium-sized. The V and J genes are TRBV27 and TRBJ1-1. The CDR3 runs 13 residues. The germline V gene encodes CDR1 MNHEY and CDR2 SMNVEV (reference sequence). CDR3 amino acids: CASSRVVNTEAFF.

CDR3 protein: CASSPAAPNTEAFF. The rearrangement joins TRBV5-6 to TRBJ1-1. Germline lookup yields CDR1 SGHDT and CDR2 YYEEEE. The CDR3 covers 14 residues.

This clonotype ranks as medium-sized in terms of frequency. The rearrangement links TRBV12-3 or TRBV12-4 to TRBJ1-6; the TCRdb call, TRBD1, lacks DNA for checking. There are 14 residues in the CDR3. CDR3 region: CASRGTGGRSPLHF.

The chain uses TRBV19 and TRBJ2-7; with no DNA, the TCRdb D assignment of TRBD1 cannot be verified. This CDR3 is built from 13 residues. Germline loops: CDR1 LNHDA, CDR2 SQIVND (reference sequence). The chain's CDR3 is CASRAGGTNEQYF.

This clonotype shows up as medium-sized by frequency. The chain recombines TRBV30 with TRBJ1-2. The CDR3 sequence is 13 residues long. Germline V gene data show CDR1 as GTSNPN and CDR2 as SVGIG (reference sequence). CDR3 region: CAWSKGDDYGYTF.

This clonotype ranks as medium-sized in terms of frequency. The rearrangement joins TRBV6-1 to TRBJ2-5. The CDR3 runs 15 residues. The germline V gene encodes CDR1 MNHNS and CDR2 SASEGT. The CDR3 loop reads CAITMTVEQLGTQYF.

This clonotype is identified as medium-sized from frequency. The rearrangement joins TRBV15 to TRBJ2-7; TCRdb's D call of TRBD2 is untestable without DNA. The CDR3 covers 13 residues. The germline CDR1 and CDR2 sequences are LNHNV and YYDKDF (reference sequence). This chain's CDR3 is CATGSISGYEQYF.

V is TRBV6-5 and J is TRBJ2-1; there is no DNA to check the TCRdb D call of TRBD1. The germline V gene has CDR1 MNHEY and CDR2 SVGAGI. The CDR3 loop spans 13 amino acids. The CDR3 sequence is CASSYLGVNEQFF.

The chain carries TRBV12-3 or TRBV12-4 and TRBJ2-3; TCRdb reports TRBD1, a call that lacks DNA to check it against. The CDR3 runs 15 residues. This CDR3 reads CASSLGSGNSDTQYF.

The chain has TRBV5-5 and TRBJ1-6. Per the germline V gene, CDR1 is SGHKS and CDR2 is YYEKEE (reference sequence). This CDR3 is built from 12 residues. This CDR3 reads CASSLTDGKLHF.

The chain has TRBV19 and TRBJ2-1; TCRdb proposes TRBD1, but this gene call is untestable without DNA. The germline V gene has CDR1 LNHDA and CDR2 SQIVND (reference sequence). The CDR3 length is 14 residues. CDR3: CASSIIPGSSEQFF.

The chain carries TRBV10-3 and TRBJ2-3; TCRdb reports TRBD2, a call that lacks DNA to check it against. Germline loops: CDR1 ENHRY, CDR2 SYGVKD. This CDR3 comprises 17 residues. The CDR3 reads CATEYTSGGISTDTQYF.